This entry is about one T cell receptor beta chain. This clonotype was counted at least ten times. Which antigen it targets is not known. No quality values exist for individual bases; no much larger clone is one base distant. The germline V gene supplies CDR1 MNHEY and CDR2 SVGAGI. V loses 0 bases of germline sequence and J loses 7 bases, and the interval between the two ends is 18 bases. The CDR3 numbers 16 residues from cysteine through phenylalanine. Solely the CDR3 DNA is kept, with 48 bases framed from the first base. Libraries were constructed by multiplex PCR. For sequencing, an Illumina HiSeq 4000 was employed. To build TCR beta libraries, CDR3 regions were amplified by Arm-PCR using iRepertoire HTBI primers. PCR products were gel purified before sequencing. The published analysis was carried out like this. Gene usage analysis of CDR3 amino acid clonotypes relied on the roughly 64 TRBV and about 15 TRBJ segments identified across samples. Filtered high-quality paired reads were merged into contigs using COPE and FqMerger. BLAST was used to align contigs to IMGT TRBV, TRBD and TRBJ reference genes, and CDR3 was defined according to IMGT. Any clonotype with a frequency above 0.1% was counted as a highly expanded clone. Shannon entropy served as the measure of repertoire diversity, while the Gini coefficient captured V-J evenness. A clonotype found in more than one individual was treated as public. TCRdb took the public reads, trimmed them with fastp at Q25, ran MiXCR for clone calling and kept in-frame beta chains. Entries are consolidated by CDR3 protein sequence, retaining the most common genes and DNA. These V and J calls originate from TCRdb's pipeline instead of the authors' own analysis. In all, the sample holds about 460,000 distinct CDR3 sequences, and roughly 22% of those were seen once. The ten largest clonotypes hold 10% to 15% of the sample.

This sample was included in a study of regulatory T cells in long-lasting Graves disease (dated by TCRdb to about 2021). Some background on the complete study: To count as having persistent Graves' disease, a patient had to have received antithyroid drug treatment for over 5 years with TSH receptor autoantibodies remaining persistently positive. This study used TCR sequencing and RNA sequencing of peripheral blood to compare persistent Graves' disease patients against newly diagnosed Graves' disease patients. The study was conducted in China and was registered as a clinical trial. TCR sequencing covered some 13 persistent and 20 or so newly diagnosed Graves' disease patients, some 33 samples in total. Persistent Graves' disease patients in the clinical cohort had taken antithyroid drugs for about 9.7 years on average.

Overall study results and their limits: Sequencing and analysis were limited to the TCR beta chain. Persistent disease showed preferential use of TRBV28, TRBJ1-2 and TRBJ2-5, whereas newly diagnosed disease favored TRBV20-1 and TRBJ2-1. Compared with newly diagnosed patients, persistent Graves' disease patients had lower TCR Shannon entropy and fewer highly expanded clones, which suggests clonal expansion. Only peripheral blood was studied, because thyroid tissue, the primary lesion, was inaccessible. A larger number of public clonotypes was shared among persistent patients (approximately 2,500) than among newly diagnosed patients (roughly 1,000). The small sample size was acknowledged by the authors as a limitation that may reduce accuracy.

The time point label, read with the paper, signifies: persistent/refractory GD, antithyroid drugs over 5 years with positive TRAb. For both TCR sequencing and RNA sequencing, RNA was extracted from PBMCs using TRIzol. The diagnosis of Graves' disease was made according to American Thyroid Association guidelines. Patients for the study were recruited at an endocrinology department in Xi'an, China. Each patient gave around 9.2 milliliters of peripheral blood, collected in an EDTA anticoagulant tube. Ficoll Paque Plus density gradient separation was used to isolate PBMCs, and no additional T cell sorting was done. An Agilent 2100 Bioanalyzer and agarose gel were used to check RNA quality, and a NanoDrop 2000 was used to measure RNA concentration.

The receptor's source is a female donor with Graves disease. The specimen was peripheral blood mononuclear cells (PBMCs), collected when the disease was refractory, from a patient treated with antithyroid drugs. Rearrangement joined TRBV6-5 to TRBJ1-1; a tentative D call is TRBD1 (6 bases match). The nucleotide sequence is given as TGTGCCAGCAGTTACTCGGGGACAAGGAAACGTGGTGAAGCTTTCTTT. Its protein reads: CASSYSGTRKRGEAFF.